Below are 25 T cell receptor beta chains sequenced from a single sample in a study of OX40 agonist ivuxolimab in advanced cancers. Assay: immunoSEQ multiplex PCR; the TCRdb copy retains only in-frame clones and omits some. The table lists 50,000 to 65,000 clones, 86% of them singletons. The source was CD4+ or CD8+ T cells sorted from blood, collected in a trial of the OX40 agonist ivuxolimab. These receptors came from an adult with an advanced solid tumor such as melanoma, head and neck, liver or kidney cancer.

The chain links TRBV19 to TRBJ2-5; D is perhaps TRBD1 or TRBD2 (5 bases each). This CDR3 contains 13 residues. Germline V gives CDR1 LNHDA, CDR2 SQIVND (reference sequence). V was clipped by 6 bases and J by 2 bases, with 10 bases between them. The CDR3 region is CASSGTRQETQYF. In DNA, the CDR3 is TGTGCCAGTAGCGGGACGCGACAAGAGACCCAGTACTTC.

This sequence joins TRBV7-9 and TRBJ1-5; D unclear. There are 12 residues in the CDR3. Deletions cut 4 bases from V and 6 bases from J, with 7 bases between. The germline V gene encodes CDR1 SEHNR and CDR2 FQNEAQ (reference sequence). In DNA form, the CDR3 reads TGTGCCAGCAGCTCGCGAGGTCAGCCCCAGCATTTT. Residues: CASSSRGQPQHF.

The CDR3 DNA reads as TGTGCCAGCAGCGCCACCTCCTCGGCTAGCCGGACCGGGGAGCTGTTTTTT. This sequence encodes CASSATSSASRTGELFF. The chain is built from TRBV9 and TRBJ2-2, with D maybe TRBD2 (5 bases). Trimming stripped 3 bases from V and 5 bases from J, with 20 bases between. This CDR3 comprises 17 residues. Germline CDR1 reads SGDLS; CDR2 reads YYNGEE.

The V call is TRBV14, the J call TRBJ2-3; D is unresolved. In germline, CDR1 is SGHDN, CDR2 FVKESK. Trimming shortened V by 1 base and J by 6 bases, and 8 bases separated the two germline ends. The CDR3 is made up of 13 amino acids. The CDR3 protein is CASSQAVMDTQYF. In nucleotides, the CDR3 is TGTGCCAGCAGCCAAGCGGTCATGGATACGCAGTATTTT.

Only one count was recorded for this clone. The rearrangement uses TRBV5-1 and TRBJ2-3; D ambiguous. The V end lost 3 bases, the J end lost 2 bases, and 4 bases lay between the germline ends. Germline loops: CDR1 SGHRS, CDR2 YFSETQ. The CDR3 is made up of 12 amino acids. CDR3 residues: CASSWDTDTQYF. The CDR3 DNA sequence: TGCGCCAGCAGCTGGGACACAGATACGCAGTATTTT.

As regards this clone: The junction shows a germline mismatch at one end, possibly a read error. The rearrangement links TRBV10-2 to TRBJ2-5, with D perhaps matching TRBD2 (5 bases). Germline loops: CDR1 WSHSY, CDR2 SAAADI. The length of the CDR3 is 14 residues. CDR3: CASTMAGGQGTQYF. CDR3 DNA: TGCGCCAGCACTATGGCCGGCGGGCAAGGGACCCAGTACTTC.

The table lists this clone with a few counts. The chain combines TRBV7-2 with TRBJ2-1; D is possibly TRBD2 (7 bases). CDR1 SGHTA and CDR2 FQGNSA come from the germline V gene. The ends were cut back, 1 base at V and 0 bases at J, with 10 bases in the middle. CDR3 length: 16 residues. The CDR3 sequence is CASSLGGGISYNEQFF. CDR3 bases: TGTGCCAGCAGCTTAGGCGGGGGCATCTCCTACAATGAGCAGTTCTTC.

The J gene is TRBJ1-5, the V gene TRBV19, with D possibly being TRBD1 (6 bases). Germline loops: CDR1 LNHDA, CDR2 SQIVND (reference sequence). CDR3 length: 15 residues. Trimming stripped 7 bases from V and 6 bases from J, with 19 bases between. CDR3 protein: CASNTMNRDFQPQHF. In DNA, the CDR3 is TGTGCCAGTAATACGATGAACAGGGATTTTCAGCCCCAGCATTTT.

The chain combines TRBV19 with TRBJ1-3; possible D gene TRBD1, 5 bases. This CDR3 comprises 16 residues. Germline V gene sequence: CDR1 LNHDA, CDR2 SQIVND (reference sequence). V lost 3 bases, J lost 4 bases, and 16 bases lay in between. CDR3 DNA sequence: TGTGCCAGTAGTATGAGGAGCAGGGTAGGCGGAAACACCATATATTTT. Translated, it gives CASSMRSRVGGNTIYF.

The chain links TRBV9 to TRBJ2-2; D unresolved. V lost 0 bases to trimming and J lost 0 bases, with 3 bases between them. CDR3 length: 14 residues. CDR1 is SGDLS, CDR2 YYNGEE, per germline. The CDR3 is CASSVGPNTGELFF. The CDR3 nucleotides read TGTGCCAGCAGCGTAGGGCCGAACACCGGGGAGCTGTTTTTT.

The V gene is TRBV5-4, the J gene TRBJ1-1; 8 bases are a match to TRBD1. CDR1 is SGHNT and CDR2 is YYREEE in the germline V gene (reference sequence). V dropped 4 bases and J dropped 5; count of bases not matched to a gene: 10. This CDR3 comprises 15 residues. CDR3 loop: CASSHKQGGGTEAFF. The CDR3 DNA sequence: TGTGCCAGCAGCCACAAACAGGGGGGAGGAACTGAAGCTTTCTTT.

V gene TRBV18 combines with J gene TRBJ1-4; tentative D call: TRBD1 (5 bases). CDR1 is KGHSH, CDR2 LQKENI, per germline. The length of the CDR3 is 13 residues. Trimming cost V 2 bases and J 7 bases, with 8 bases left between them. CDR3 residues: CASSPGAGEKLFF. DNA for the CDR3: TGTGCCAGCTCACCAGGGGCTGGTGAAAAACTGTTTTTT.

This sequence joins TRBV29-1 and TRBJ1-1, with D maybe TRBD1 (6 bases). Looked up from germline, CDR1 is SQVTM and CDR2 is ANQGSEA. V gave up 0 bases and J gave up 0 bases, with 14 bases separating them. The CDR3 extends over 16 amino acids. CDR3: CSVEDPGATMNTEAFF. The CDR3 nucleotides are TGCAGCGTTGAAGATCCGGGGGCGACTATGAACACTGAAGCTTTCTTT.

The chain has TRBV27 and TRBJ2-4; maybe TRBD2 (5 bases). CDR3 length: 13 residues. Germline CDR1 is MNHEY and CDR2 is SMNVEV (reference sequence). The V end was cut by 5 bases, the J end by 8 bases, with 13 bases between. CDR3: CASSTRTVDIQYF. The CDR3, as DNA: TGTGCCAGCAGTACCCGGACTGTCGACATTCAGTACTTC.

The CDR3 reads CASSPQGRGEHEQYF. CDR3 nucleotide sequence: TGTGCCAGCTCACCACAAGGCAGGGGGGAGCACGAGCAGTACTTC. The chain couples TRBV18 to TRBJ2-7, with a possible D match to TRBD1 (7 bases). The length of the CDR3 is 15 residues. Germline CDR1 KGHSH, CDR2 LQKENI. V lost 1 base and J 5 bases, leaving 15 bases between the germline ends.

The V call is TRBV6-6, the J call TRBJ2-7; no firm D call. The germline gives CDR1 MNHNY, CDR2 SVGAGI (reference sequence). The CDR3 length is 11 residues. V was cut by 0 bases and J by 6 bases, with 3 bases left in between. In nucleotides, the CDR3 is TGTGCCAGCAGTTACTCGGGCGAGCAGTACTTC. Its protein product is CASSYSGEQYF.

The CDR3 is CASSPWDRGTDTQYF. CDR3 bases: TGTGCCAGCAGTCCTTGGGACAGGGGCACAGATACGCAGTATTTT. This rearrangement joins TRBV6-5 to TRBJ2-3; TRBD1 matches at 9 bases. Germline assignment: CDR1 MNHEY and CDR2 SVGAGI. V was clipped by 5 bases and J by 1 base; unmatched bases: 4. The CDR3 sequence is 15 residues long.

The chain links TRBV21-1 to TRBJ1-4. TRBV21-1 is shown as a pseudogene. The CDR3 sequence is 17 residues long. The CDR3 DNA sequence: TGTGCCAGCAGCAAAGAGGACGGACCCTCAACTAATGAAAAACTGTTTTTT. The encoded protein is CASSKEDGPSTNEKLFF.

This chain joins TRBV7-9 and TRBJ1-3, with D unresolved. This CDR3 is built from 17 residues. The V and J ends lost 3 bases and 0 bases respectively, with 15 bases between them. The germline gives CDR1 SEHNR, CDR2 FQNEAQ (reference sequence). The DNA of the CDR3 is TGTGCCAGCAGCTTTCGAGACTCCCCGGGCTCTGGAAACACCATATATTTT. The encoded protein is CASSFRDSPGSGNTIYF.

The gene calls are TRBV19 and TRBJ1-5; 8 nucleotides line up with TRBD1. V lost 2 bases and J lost 2; bases outside the gene matches: 2. CDR3 length: 15 amino acids. In germline, CDR1 is LNHDA, CDR2 SQIVND (reference sequence). The CDR3 spells CASSILTGGNQPQHF. CDR3 bases: TGTGCCAGTAGTATACTGACAGGGGGCAATCAGCCCCAGCATTTT. Looking up the rest from reference TRBV19 and TRBJ1-5 gives the full variable domain: DGGITQSPKYLFRKEGQNVTLSCEQNLNHDAMYWYRQDPGQGLRLIYYSQIVNDFQKGDIAEGYSVSREKKESFPLTVTSAQKNPTAFYLCASSILTGGNQPQHFGDGTRLSIL.

CDR3 protein: CASSVGVTYEQYF. The CDR3 nucleotides are TGTGCCAGCAGTGTCGGGGTCACCTACGAGCAGTACTTC. V is TRBV6-6 and J is TRBJ2-7, with TRBD2 as a possible D gene (5 bases). In germline, CDR1 is MNHNY, CDR2 SVGAGI (reference sequence). Trimming stripped 5 bases from V and 2 bases from J, with 10 bases between. The CDR3 has 13 amino acids.

The V and J genes are TRBV28 and TRBJ1-2; the D is unclear. In germline, CDR1 is MDHEN, CDR2 SYDVKM. V lost 6 bases to trimming and J lost 4 bases, with 15 bases between them. CDR3 length equals 14 residues. Here the CDR3 reads CASSSSLTPYGYTF. The CDR3 DNA reads TGTGCCAGCAGCTCTAGTCTTACCCCCTATGGCTACACCTTC.

The chain joins TRBV5-6 to TRBJ2-5; 10 positions match TRBD1. The CDR3 extends over 16 amino acids. V gave up 5 bases and J gave up 5 bases; unmatched junction bases: 12. The germline V gene has CDR1 SGHDT and CDR2 YYEEEE. The CDR3 DNA reads TGTGCCAGCAGTCTGATGGTTCAGACAGGGGGCGAGACCCAGTACTTC. Protein product: CASSLMVQTGGETQYF.

The rearrangement links TRBV10-2 to TRBJ2-2; tentatively, D is TRBD2 (5 bases). From germline, CDR1 is WSHSY and CDR2 SAAADI. This CDR3 is 14 amino acids long. Trimming stripped 6 bases from V and 4 bases from J, with 12 bases between. The CDR3 sequence is CASREAPLTGELFF. Written as DNA, the CDR3 is TGCGCCAGCAGGGAGGCGCCCCTCACCGGGGAGCTGTTTTTT.

The chain has TRBV5-1 and TRBJ1-4; perhaps TRBD1 as D (5 bases). This CDR3 region has 15 residues. Germline CDR1 and CDR2: SGHRS and YFSETQ. Trimming removed 4 bases from V and 3 bases from J, with 13 bases in between. This CDR3 reads CASSPAGEANEKLFF. CDR3 nucleotide sequence: TGCGCCAGCAGCCCCGCGGGGGAGGCTAATGAAAAACTGTTTTTT.